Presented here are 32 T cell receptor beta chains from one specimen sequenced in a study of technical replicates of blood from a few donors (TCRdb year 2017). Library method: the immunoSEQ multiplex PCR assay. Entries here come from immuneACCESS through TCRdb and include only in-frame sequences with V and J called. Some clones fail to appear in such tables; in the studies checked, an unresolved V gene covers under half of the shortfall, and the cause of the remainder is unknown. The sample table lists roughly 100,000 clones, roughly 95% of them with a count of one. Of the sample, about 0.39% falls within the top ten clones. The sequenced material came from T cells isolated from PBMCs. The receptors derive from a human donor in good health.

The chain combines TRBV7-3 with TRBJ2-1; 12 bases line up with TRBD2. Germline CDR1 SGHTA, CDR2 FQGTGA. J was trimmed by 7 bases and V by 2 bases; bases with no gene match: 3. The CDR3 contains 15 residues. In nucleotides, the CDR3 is TGTGCCAGCAGCTTATGGACTAGCGGGATGAATGAGCAGTTCTTC. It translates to CASSLWTSGMNEQFF.

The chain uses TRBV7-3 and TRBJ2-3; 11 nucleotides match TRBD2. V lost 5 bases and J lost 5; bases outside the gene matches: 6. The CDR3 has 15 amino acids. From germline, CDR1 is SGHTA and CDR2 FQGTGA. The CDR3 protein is CASSLSGRAIDTQYF. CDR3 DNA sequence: TGTGCCAGCAGCCTTAGCGGGAGGGCCATAGATACGCAGTATTTT.

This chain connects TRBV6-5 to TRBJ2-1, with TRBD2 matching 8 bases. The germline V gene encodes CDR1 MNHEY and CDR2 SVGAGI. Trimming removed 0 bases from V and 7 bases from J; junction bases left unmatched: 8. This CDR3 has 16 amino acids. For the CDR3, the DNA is TGTGCCAGCAGTTACTCGATCGAGCGGGAGTTTAATGAGCAGTTCTTC. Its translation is CASSYSIEREFNEQFF.

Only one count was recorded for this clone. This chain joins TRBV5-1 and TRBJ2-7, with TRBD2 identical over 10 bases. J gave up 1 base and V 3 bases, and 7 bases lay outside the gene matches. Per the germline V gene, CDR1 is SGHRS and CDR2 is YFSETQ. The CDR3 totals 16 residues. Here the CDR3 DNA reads TGCGCCAGCAGCTACACAGCGGGAGGGTATTCCTACGAGCAGTACTTC. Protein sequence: CASSYTAGGYSYEQYF.

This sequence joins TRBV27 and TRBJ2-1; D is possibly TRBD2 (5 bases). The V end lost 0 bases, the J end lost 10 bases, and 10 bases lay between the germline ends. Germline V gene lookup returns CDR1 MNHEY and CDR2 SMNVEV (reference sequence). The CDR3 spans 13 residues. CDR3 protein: CASSLSQKREQFF. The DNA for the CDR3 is TGTGCCAGCAGTTTATCCCAGAAGCGGGAGCAGTTCTTC.

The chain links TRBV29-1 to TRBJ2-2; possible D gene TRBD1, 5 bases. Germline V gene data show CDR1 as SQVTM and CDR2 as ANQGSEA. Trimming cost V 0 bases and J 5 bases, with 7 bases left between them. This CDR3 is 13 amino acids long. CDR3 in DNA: TGCAGCGTTGAAGATAGGGGAACCGGGGAGCTGTTTTTT. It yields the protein CSVEDRGTGELFF.

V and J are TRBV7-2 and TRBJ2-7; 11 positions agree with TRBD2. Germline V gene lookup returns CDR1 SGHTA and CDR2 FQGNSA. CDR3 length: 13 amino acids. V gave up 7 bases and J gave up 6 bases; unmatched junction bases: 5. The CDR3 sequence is CASTLAGVIEQYF. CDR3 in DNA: TGTGCCAGCACACTAGCGGGAGTTATCGAGCAGTACTTC.

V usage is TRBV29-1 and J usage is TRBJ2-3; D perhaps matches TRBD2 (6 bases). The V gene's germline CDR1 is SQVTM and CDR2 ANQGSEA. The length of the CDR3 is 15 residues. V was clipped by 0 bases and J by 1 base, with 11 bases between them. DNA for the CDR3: TGCAGCGTTGAAGATGACGGGGAGGGCACAGATACGCAGTATTTT. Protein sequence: CSVEDDGEGTDTQYF.

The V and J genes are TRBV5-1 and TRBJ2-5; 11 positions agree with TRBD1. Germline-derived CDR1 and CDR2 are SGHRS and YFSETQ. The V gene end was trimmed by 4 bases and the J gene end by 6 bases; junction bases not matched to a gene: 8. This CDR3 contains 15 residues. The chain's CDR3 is CASSGGTGGGKTQYF. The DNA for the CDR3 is TGCGCCAGCAGCGGCGGGACAGGGGGAGGAAAGACCCAGTACTTC.

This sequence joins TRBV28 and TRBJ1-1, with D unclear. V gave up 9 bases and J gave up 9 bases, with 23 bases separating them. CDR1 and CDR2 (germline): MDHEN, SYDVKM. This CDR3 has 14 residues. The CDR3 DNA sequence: TGTGCCAGTGTCGCGAAGGTAGCCGCGAGAAAAGCTTTCTTT. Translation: CASVAKVAARKAFF.

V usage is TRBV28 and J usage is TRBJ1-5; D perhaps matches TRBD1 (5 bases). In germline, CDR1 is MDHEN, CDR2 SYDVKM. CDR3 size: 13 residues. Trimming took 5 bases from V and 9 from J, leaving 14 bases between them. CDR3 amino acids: CASSPAVGGPQHF. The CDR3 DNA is TGTGCCAGCAGTCCCGCGGTCGGGGGGCCCCAGCATTTT.

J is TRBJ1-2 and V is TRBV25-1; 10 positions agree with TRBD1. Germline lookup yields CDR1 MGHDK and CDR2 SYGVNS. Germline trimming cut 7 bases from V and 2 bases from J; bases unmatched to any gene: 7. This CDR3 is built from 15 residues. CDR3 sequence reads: CASTPTGGENYGYTF. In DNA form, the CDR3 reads TGTGCCAGCACTCCGACAGGGGGCGAGAACTATGGCTACACCTTC.

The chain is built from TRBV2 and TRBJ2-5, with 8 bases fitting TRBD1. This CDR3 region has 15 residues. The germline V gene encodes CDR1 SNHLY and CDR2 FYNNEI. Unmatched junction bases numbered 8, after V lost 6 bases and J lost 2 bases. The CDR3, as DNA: TGTGCCAGCAGCTACCGCAGGGGGCAACAAGAGACCCAGTACTTC. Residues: CASSYRRGQQETQYF. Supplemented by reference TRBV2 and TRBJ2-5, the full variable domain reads EPEVTQTPSHQVTQMGQEVILRCVPISNHLYFYWYRQILGQKVEFLVSFYNNEISEKSEIFDDQFSVERPDGSNFTLKIRSTKLEDSAMYFCASSYRRGQQETQYFGPGTRLLVL.

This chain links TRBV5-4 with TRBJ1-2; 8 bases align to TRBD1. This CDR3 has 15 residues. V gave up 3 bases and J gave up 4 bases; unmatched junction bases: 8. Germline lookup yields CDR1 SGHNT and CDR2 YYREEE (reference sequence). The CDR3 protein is CASSSRTGTVYGYTF. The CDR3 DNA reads TGTGCCAGCAGCTCGCGGACAGGGACGGTCTATGGCTACACCTTC.

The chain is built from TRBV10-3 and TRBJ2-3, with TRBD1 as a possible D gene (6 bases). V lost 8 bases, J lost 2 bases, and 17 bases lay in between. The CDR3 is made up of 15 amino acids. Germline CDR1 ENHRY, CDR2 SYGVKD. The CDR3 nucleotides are TGTGCCATCCGTAGGTCTGGACAGAACACAGATACGCAGTATTTT. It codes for CAIRRSGQNTDTQYF.

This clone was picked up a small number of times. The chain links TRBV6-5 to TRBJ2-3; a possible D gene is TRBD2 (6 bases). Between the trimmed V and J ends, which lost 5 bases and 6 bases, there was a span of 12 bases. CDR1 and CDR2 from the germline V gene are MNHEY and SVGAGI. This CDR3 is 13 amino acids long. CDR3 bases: TGTGCCAGCAGTAGGACGGAGGGGGATACGCAGTATTTT. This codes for CASSRTEGDTQYF.

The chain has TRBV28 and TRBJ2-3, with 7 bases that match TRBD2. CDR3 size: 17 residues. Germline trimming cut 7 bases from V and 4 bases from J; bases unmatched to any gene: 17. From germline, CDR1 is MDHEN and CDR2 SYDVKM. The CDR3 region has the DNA TGTGCCAGCACCCTCCTTCTGGGACGGGAGGACCCAGATACGCAGTATTTT. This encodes CASTLLLGREDPDTQYF. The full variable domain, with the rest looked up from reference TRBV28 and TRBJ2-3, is DVKVTQSSRYLVKRTGEKVFLECVQDMDHENMFWYRQDPGLGLRLIYFSYDVKMKEKGDIPEGYSVSREKKERFSLILESASTNQTSMYLCASTLLLGREDPDTQYFGPGTRLTVL.

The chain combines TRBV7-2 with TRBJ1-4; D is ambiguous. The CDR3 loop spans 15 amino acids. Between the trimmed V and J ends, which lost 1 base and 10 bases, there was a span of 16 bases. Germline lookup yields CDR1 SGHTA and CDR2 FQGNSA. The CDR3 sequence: CASSLEAAEIGKLFF. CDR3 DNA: TGTGCCAGCAGCTTAGAGGCAGCGGAAATCGGAAAACTGTTTTTT.

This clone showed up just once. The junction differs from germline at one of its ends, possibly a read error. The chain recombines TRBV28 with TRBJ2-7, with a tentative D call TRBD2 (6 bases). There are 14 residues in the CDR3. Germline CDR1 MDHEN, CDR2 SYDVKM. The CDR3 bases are TGTGCCAGCTGTTTCCGCCGGGAGATAGCCGAGCAGTACTTC. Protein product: CASCFRREIAEQYF. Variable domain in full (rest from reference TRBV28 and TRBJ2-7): DVKVTQSSRYLVKRTGEKVFLECVQDMDHENMFWYRQDPGLGLRLIYFSYDVKMKEKGDIPEGYSVSREKKERFSLILESASTNQTSMYLCASCFRREIAEQYFGPGTRLTVT.

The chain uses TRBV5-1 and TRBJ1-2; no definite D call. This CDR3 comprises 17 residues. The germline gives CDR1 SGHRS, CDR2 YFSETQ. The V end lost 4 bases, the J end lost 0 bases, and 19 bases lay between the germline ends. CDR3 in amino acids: CASSQSEGELANYGYTF. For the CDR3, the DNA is TGCGCCAGCAGCCAAAGTGAAGGAGAGTTGGCTAACTATGGCTACACCTTC.

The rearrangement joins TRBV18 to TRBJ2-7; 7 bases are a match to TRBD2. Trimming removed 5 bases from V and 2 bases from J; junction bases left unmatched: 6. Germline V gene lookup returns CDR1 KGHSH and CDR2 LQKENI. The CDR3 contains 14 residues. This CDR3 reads CASSSVGGAYEQYF. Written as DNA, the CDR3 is TGTGCCAGCTCATCAGTGGGGGGGGCCTACGAGCAGTACTTC.

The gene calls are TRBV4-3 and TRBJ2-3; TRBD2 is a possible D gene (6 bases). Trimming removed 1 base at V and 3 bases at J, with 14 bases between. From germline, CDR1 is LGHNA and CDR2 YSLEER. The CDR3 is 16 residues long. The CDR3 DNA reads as TGCGCCAGCAGCCAAGGGCTAGCGCATTCTACAGATACGCAGTATTTT. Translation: CASSQGLAHSTDTQYF.

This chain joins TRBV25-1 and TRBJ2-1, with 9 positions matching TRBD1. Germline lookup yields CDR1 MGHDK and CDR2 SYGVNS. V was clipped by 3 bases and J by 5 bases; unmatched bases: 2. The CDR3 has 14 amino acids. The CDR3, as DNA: TGTGCCAGCAGTGACCGGACAGGGGACAATGAGCAGTTCTTC. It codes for CASSDRTGDNEQFF.

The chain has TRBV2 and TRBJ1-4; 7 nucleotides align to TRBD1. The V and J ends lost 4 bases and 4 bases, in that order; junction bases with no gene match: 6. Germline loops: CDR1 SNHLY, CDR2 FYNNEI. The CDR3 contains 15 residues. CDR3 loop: CASSVQGQVNEKLFF. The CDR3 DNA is TGTGCCAGCAGTGTCCAAGGACAGGTTAATGAAAAACTGTTTTTT.

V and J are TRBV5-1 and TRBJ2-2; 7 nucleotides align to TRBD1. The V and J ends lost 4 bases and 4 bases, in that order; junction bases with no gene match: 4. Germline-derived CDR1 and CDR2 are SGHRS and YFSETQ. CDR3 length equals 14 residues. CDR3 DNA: TGCGCCAGCAGCCACGGACAGGTCACCGGGGAGCTGTTTTTT. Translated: CASSHGQVTGELFF.

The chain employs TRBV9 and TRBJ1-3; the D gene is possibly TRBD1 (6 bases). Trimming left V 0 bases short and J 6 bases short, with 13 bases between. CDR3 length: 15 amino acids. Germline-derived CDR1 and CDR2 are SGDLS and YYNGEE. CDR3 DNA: TGTGCCAGCAGCGTAGGAGCAGGGGTTGAAAACACCATATATTTT. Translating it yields CASSVGAGVENTIYF.

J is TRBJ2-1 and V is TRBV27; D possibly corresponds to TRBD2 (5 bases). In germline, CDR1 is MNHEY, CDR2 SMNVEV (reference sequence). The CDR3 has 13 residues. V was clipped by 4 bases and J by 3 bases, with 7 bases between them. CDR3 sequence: CASSYSGYNEQFF. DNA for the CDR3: TGTGCCAGCAGTTACAGCGGCTACAATGAGCAGTTCTTC.

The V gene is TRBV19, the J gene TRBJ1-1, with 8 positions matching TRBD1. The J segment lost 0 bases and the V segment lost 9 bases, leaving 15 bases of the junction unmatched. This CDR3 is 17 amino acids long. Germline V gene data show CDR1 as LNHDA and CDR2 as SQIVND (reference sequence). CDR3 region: CASTHGRGQEMNTEAFF. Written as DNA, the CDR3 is TGTGCCAGCACCCACGGCAGGGGGCAGGAGATGAACACTGAAGCTTTCTTT.

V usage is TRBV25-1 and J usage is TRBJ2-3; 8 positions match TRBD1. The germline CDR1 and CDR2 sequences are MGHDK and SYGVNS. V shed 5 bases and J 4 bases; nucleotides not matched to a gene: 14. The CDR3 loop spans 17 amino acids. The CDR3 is CASSSIQGMDRADTQYF. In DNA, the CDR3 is TGTGCCAGCAGTTCAATACAGGGTATGGACAGGGCAGATACGCAGTATTTT.

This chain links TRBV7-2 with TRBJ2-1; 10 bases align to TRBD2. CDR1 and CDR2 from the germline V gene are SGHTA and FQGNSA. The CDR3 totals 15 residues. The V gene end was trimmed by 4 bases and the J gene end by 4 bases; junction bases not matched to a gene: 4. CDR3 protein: CASSSGTSVYNEQFF. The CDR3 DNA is TGTGCCAGCAGCTCCGGGACTAGCGTATACAATGAGCAGTTCTTC.

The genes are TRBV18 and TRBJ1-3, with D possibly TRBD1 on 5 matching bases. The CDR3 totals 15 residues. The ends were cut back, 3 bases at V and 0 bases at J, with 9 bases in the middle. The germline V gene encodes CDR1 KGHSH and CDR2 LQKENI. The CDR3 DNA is TGTGCCAGCTCACCGAGTGACAGCTCTGGAAACACCATATATTTT. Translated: CASSPSDSSGNTIYF.

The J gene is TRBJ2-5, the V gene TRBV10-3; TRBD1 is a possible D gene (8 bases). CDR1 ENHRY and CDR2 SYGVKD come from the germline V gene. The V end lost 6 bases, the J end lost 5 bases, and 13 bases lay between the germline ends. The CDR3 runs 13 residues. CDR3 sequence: CAIREQGGETQYF. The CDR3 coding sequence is TGTGCCATCAGGGAACAGGGGGGGGAGACCCAGTACTTC.